This T cell receptor (beta chain) was identified in a study of OX40 agonist ivuxolimab in advanced cancers. Whole-study context: From roughly 23 to 85 years was the age range, with a mean of about 56 years, and roughly 83% were male.

Germline V CDR1 and CDR2: GTSNPN, SVGIG (reference sequence). The V segment lost 5 bases and the J segment 4 bases; nucleotides outside the gene matches: 8. This CDR3 has 14 amino acids. Overall study results and limits: The mean number of expanded clones was higher in CD8+ T cells than in CD4+. No antigen was identified for the clonally expanded peripheral T cells. Partial responders receiving 0.1-3.0 mg/kg showed among the lowest clonal expansion.

The data were produced by immunoSEQ multiplex PCR, yet TCRdb's version contains in-frame clones alone and is incomplete. The table records about 110,000 clones, about 91% of them present only once. In its sample, this clone was seen a few times. Antigen: not known. The TCR comes from an adult with an advanced solid tumor such as melanoma, head and neck, liver or kidney cancer. The sample in question was CD4+ or CD8+ T cells sorted from blood, obtained in a trial of the OX40 agonist ivuxolimab. This chain uses TRBV30 with TRBJ2-1, with 7 bases fitting TRBD1. The DNA for the CDR3 is TGTGCCTGGGGGACAGATGGGAGATACAATGAGCAGTTCTTC. It yields the protein CAWGTDGRYNEQFF. Using reference TRBV30 and TRBJ2-1 for the parts outside the CDR3, the full variable domain is SQTIHQWPATLVQPVGSPLSLECTVEGTSNPNLYWYRQAAGRGLQLLFYSVGIGQISSEVPQNLSASRPQDRQFILSSKKLLLSDSGFYLCAWGTDGRYNEQFFGPGTRLTVL.